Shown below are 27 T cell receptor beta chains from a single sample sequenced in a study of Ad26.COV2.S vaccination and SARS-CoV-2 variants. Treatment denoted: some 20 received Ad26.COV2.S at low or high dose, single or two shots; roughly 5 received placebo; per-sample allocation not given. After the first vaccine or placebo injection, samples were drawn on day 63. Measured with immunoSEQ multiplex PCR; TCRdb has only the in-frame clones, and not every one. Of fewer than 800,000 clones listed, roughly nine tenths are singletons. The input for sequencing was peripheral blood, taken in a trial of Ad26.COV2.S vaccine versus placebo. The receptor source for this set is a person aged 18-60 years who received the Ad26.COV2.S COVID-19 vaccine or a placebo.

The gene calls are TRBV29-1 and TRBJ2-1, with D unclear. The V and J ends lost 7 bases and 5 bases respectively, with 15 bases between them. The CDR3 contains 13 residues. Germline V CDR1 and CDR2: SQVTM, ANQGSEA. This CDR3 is CSASYSDNNEQFF. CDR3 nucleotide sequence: TGCAGCGCTTCGTACAGTGATAACAATGAGCAGTTCTTC.

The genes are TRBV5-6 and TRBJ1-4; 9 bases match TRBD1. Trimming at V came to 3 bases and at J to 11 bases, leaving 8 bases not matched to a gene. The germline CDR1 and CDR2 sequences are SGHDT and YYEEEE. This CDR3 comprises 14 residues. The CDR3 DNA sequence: TGTGCCAGCAGCTGGGACAGGGTCCCTTGGAAACTGTTTTTT. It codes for CASSWDRVPWKLFF.

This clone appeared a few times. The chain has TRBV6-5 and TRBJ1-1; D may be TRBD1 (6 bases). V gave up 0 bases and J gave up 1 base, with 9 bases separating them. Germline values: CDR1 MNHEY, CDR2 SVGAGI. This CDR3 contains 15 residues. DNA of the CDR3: TGTGCCAGCAGTTACTCGGGGGGCCGGAACACTGAAGCTTTCTTT. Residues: CASSYSGGRNTEAFF.

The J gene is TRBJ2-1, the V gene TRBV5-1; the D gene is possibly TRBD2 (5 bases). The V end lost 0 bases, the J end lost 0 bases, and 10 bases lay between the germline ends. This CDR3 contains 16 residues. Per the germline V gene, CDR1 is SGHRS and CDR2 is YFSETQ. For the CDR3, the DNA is TGCGCCAGCAGCTTGGGTAGCGCTAACTCCTACAATGAGCAGTTCTTC. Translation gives CASSLGSANSYNEQFF.

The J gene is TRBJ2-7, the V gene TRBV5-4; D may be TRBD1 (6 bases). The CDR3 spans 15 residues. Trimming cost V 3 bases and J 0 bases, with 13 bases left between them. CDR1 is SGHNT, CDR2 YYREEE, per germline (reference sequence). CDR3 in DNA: TGTGCCAGCAGCTCCCCGGGACAAAGCTCCTACGAGCAGTACTTC. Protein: CASSSPGQSSYEQYF.

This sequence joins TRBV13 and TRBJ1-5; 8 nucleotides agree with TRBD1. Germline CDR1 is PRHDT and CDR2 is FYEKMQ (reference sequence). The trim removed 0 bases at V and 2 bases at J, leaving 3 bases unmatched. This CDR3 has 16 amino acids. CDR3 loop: CASSLGDRGRNQPQHF. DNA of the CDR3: TGTGCCAGCAGCTTAGGAGACAGGGGACGCAATCAGCCCCAGCATTTT.

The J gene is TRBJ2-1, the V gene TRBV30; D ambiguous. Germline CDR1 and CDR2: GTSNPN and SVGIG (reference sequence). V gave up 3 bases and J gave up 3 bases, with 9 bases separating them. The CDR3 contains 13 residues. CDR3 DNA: TGTGCCTGGAGCCTAGGCCTCTACAATGAGCAGTTCTTC. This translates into CAWSLGLYNEQFF.

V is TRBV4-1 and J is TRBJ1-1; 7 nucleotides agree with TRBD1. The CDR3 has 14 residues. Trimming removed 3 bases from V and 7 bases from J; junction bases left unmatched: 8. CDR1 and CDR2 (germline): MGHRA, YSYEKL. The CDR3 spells CASSQAQGGDEAFF. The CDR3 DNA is TGCGCCAGCAGCCAGGCCCAGGGGGGGGATGAAGCTTTCTTT.

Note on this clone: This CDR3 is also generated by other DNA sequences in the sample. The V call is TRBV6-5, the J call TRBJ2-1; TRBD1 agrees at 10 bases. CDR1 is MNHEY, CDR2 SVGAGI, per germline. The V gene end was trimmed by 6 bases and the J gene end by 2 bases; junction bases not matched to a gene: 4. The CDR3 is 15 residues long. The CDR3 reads CASRLGQGAYNEQFF. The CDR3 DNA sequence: TGTGCCAGCAGACTAGGACAGGGGGCCTACAATGAGCAGTTCTTC.

Here the CDR3 reads CATSDWGARGWNEQFF. The CDR3 nucleotides read TGTGCCACCAGTGATTGGGGGGCCAGGGGGTGGAATGAGCAGTTCTTC. The rearrangement links TRBV24-1 to TRBJ2-1, with D possibly TRBD1 on 7 matching bases. The germline V and J ends were trimmed by 2 bases and 7 bases, with 17 bases remaining between them. This CDR3 has 16 residues. Looked up from germline, CDR1 is KGHDR and CDR2 is SFDVKD.

Written as DNA, the CDR3 is TGTGCCAGCAGTCCACAGGGAAACTATGGCTACACCTTC. This sequence encodes CASSPQGNYGYTF. V usage is TRBV2 and J usage is TRBJ1-2, with D maybe TRBD1 (6 bases). The germline CDR1 and CDR2 sequences are SNHLY and FYNNEI. The CDR3 extends over 13 amino acids. Trimming left V 5 bases short and J 2 bases short, with 9 bases between. Complete variable domain (other parts from reference TRBV2 and TRBJ1-2): EPEVTQTPSHQVTQMGQEVILRCVPISNHLYFYWYRQILGQKVEFLVSFYNNEISEKSEIFDDQFSVERPDGSNFTLKIRSTKLEDSAMYFCASSPQGNYGYTFGSGTRLTVV.

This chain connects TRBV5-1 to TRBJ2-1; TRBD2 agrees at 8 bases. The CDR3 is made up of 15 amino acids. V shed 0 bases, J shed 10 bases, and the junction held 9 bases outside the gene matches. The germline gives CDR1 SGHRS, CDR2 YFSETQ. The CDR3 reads CASSLGTSSPGEQFF. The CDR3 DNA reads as TGCGCCAGCAGCTTGGGGACTAGCTCCCCGGGGGAGCAGTTCTTC.

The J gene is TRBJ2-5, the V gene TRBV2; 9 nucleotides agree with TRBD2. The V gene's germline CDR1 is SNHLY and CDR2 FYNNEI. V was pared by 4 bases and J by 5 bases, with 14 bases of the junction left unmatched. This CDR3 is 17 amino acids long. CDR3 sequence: CASSVGRSQRGVETQYF. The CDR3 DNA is TGTGCCAGCAGTGTGGGTCGATCCCAGCGGGGGGTGGAGACCCAGTACTTC.

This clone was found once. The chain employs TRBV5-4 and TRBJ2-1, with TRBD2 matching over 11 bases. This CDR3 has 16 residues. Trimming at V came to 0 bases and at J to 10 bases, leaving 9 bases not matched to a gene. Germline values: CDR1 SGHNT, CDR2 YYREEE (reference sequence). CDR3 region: CASSLVGLAGGGEQFF. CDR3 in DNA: TGTGCCAGCAGCTTGGTCGGGCTAGCGGGAGGAGGAGAGCAGTTCTTC.

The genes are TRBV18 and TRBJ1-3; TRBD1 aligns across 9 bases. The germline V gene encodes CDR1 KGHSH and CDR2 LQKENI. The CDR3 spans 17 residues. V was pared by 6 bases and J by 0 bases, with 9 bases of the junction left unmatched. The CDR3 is CASSPGDRAFSGNTIYF. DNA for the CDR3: TGTGCCAGCTCCCCTGGGGACAGGGCCTTCTCTGGAAACACCATATATTTT.

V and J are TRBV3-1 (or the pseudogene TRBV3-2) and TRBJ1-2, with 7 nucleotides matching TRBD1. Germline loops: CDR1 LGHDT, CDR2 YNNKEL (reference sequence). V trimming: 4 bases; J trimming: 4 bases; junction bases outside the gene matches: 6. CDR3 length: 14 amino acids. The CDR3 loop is CASSLTGDGYGYTF. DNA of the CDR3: TGTGCCAGCAGCCTTACAGGGGACGGCTATGGCTACACCTTC.

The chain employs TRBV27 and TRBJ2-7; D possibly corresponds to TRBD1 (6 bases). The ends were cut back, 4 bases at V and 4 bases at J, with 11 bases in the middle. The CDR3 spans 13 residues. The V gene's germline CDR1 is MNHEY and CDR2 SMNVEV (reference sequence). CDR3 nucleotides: TGTGCCAGCAGTTCCAGGGGCCGGTACGAGCAGTACTTC. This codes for CASSSRGRYEQYF.

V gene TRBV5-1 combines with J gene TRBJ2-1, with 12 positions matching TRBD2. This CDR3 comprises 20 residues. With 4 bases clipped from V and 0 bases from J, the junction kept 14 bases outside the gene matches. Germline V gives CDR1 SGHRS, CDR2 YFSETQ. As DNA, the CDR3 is TGCGCCAGCAGCAACCCGACTAGCGGGAGACTACCGAGCTCCTACAATGAGCAGTTCTTC. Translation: CASSNPTSGRLPSSYNEQFF.

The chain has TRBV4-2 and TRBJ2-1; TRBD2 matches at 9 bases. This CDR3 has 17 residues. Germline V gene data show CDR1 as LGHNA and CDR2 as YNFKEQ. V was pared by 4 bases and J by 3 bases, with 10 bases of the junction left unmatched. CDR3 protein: CASSPHSAAGGYNEQFF. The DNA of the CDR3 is TGTGCCAGCAGCCCCCACTCGGCAGCGGGAGGCTACAATGAGCAGTTCTTC.

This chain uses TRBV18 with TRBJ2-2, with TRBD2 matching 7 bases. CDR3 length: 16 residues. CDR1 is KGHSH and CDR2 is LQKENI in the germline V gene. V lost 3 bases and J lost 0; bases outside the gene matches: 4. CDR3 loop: CASSPRGTTNTGELFF. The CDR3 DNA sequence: TGTGCCAGCTCACCTCGGGGGACTACGAACACCGGGGAGCTGTTTTTT.

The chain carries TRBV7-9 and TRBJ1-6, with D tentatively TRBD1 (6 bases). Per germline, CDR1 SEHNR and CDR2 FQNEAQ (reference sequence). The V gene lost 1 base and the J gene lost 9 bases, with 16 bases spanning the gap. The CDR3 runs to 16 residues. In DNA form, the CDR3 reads TGTGCCAGCAGCTTAGACGGGCGGGGGGCTCGTTCACCCCTCCACTTT. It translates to CASSLDGRGARSPLHF.

CDR3 nucleotide sequence: TGTGCCAGCAGCCAATACGAGGGACAACAGCCCCAGCATTTT. Amino acids: CASSQYEGQQPQHF. The chain combines TRBV3-1 (or the pseudogene TRBV3-2) with TRBJ1-5, with a possible D match to TRBD1 (6 bases). CDR3 length: 14 amino acids. Germline CDR1 reads LGHDT; CDR2 reads YNNKEL (reference sequence). The V and J ends lost 2 bases and 7 bases respectively, with 12 bases between them.

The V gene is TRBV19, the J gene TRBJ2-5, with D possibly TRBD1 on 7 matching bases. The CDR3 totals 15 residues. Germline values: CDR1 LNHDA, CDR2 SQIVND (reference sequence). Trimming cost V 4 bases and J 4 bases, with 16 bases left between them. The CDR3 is CASSTANRGGETQYF. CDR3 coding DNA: TGTGCCAGTAGTACCGCAAACAGGGGAGGAGAGACCCAGTACTTC. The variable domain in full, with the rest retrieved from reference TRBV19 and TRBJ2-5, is DGGITQSPKYLFRKEGQNVTLSCEQNLNHDAMYWYRQDPGQGLRLIYYSQIVNDFQKGDIAEGYSVSREKKESFPLTVTSAQKNPTAFYLCASSTANRGGETQYFGPGTRLLVL.

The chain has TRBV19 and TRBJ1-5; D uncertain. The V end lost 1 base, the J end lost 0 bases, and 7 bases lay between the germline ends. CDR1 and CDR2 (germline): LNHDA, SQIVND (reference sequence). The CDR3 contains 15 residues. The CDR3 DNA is TGTGCCAGTAGTATAGTACAGCCTAGCAATCAGCCCCAGCATTTT. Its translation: CASSIVQPSNQPQHF. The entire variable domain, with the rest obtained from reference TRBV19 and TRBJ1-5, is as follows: DGGITQSPKYLFRKEGQNVTLSCEQNLNHDAMYWYRQDPGQGLRLIYYSQIVNDFQKGDIAEGYSVSREKKESFPLTVTSAQKNPTAFYLCASSIVQPSNQPQHFGDGTRLSIL.

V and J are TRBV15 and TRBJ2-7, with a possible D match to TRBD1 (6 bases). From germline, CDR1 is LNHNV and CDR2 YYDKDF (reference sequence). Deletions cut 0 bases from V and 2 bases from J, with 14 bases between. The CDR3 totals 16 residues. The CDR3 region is CATSREGGTYTYEQYF. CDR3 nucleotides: TGTGCCACCAGCAGAGAAGGTGGGACATATACCTACGAGCAGTACTTC. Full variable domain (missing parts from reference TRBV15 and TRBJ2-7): DAMVIQNPRYQVTQFGKPVTLSCSQTLNHNVMYWYQQKSSQAPKLLFHYYDKDFNNEADTPDNFQSRRPNTSFCFLDIRSPGLGDTAMYLCATSREGGTYTYEQYFGPGTRLTVT.

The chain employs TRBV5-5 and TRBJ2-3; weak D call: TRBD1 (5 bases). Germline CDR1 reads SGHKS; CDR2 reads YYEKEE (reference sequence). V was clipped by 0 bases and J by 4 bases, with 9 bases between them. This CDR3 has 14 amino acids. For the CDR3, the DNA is TGTGCCAGCAGCTTGGGGGGCGCGTCAGATACGCAGTATTTT. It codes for CASSLGGASDTQYF.

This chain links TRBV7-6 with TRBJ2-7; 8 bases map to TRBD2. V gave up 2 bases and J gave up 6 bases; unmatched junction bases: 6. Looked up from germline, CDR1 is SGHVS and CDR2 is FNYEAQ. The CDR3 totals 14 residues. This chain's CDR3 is CASSLSSGGFEQYF. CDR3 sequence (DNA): TGTGCCAGCAGCTTAAGCAGCGGGGGTTTCGAGCAGTACTTC.